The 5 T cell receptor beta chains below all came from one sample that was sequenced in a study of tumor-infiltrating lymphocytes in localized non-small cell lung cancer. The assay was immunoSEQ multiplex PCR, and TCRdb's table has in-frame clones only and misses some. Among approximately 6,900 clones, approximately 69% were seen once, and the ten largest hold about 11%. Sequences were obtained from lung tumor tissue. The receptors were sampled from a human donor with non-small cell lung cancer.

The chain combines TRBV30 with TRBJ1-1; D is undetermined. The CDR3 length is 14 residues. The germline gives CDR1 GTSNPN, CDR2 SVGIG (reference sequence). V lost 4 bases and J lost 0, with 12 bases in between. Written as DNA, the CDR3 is TGTGCCTGGATGCGACTGAAGATGAACACTGAAGCTTTCTTT. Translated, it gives CAWMRLKMNTEAFF.

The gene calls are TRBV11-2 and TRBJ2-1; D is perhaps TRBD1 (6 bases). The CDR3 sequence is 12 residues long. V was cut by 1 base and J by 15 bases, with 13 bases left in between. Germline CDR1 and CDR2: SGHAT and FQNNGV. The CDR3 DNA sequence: TGTGCCAGCAGCTTAGTGGCAGGGGACGGGTTCTTC. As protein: CASSLVAGDGFF.

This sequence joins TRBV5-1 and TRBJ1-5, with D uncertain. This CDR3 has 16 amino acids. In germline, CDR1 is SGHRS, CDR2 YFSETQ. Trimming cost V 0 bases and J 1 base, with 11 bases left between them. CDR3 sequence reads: CASSLDGEASNQPQHF. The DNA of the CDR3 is TGCGCCAGCAGCTTGGACGGGGAAGCGAGCAATCAGCCCCAGCATTTT.

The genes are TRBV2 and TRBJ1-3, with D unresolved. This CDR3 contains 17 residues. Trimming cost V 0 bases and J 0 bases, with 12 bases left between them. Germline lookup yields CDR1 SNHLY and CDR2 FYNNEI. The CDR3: CASSEAFRTYSGNTIYF. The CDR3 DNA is TGTGCCAGCAGTGAAGCGTTTAGGACTTACTCTGGAAACACCATATATTTT.

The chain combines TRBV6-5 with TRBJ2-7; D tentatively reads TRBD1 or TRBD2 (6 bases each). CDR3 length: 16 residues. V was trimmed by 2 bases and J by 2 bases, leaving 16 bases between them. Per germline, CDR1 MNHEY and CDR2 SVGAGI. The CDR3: CASSYASGATPYEQYF. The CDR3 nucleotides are TGTGCCAGCAGTTACGCCTCGGGGGCGACACCCTACGAGCAGTACTTC.